This TCR beta chain came from a study of T cells after yellow fever vaccination. Overall study: Each low-cell-number fraction was prepared by means of SMART-Seq v4 Ultra Low Input. General study points: Vaccine-responding clonotypes were almost all undetectable in sorted memory subsets on day 0. Once the booster was given, most primary-vaccination clones reappeared, at just over 95% for CD4 and 88% for CD8.

This clonotype came up many times. The TCR cDNA carried a universal primer site and UMIs from 5'RACE template switching. TCRdb re-derived calls from the 5' RACE reads in MiXCR, one entry per CDR3 protein. Of roughly 26,000 distinct CDR3 sequences in the sample, 4.5% to 7% were seen once. V trimming: 0 bases; J trimming: 7 bases; junction bases outside the gene matches: 5. The CDR3 extends over 14 amino acids. The V gene's germline CDR1 is LGHNA and CDR2 YNFKEQ. The chain carries TRBV4-2 and TRBJ1-2; 7 bases are shared with TRBD1. This sequence was found in a man younger than 45 who received the YFV17D yellow fever vaccine. The sequenced sample was PBMCs, either bulk or a sorted T-cell subset (CD4+, CD8+, memory, or dextramer-sorted; not recorded which), obtained 15 days after the yellow fever booster vaccination. This chain's CDR3 is CASSQETGTSGYTF. DNA for the CDR3: TGTGCCAGCAGCCAAGAGACAGGGACTAGTGGCTACACCTTC.